This T cell receptor (beta chain) stems from a study of blood T cell repertoires in COVID-19. Some clones are missing from TCRdb's copy, which holds only in-frame ones; the method was immunoSEQ multiplex PCR. The data hold tens of thousands of clones, with 83% observed a single time. Source material: peripheral blood. The TCR sequence derives from a man aged 50 to 59 with active COVID-19.

Here the CDR3 DNA reads TGTGCCAGTATGGGGCTTGGAGCCAAAAACATTCAGTACTTC. Protein: CASMGLGAKNIQYF. The rearrangement uses TRBV19 and TRBJ2-4, with D perhaps TRBD1 (5 bases). V was pared by 7 bases and J by 0 bases, with 10 bases between. From germline, CDR1 is LNHDA and CDR2 SQIVND (reference sequence). The CDR3 is made up of 14 amino acids.